This T cell receptor (beta chain) was retrieved from a study of blood T cell repertoires in COVID-19. Study-level background: Nucleic acid was either cDNA or gDNA, and it came from T cells, B-cell-depleted T cells, or PBMCs.

The CDR3 is made up of 16 amino acids. Trimming pared 2 bases from V and 3 bases from J, leaving 18 bases between. The V gene's germline CDR1 is SGHRS and CDR2 YFSETQ. Methods used by the authors: It was from reference gene primer amplification that nucleated cell counts were estimated. Assay: immunoSEQ multiplex PCR; the TCRdb copy retains only in-frame clones and omits some. The V and J calls and clone size come from that table; D and trimming were worked out from the DNA. Counted here are roughly 18,000 clones, 80% occurring once; the ten biggest clones make up approximately 10%. The sample consisted of peripheral blood. The J gene is TRBJ2-7, the V gene TRBV5-1, with TRBD1 as a possible D gene (6 bases). This TCR was sampled from a man older than 75 with acute or convalescent COVID-19. CDR3 region: CASSLQGFTSGYEQYF. Here the CDR3 DNA reads TGCGCCAGCAGCTTACAGGGTTTTACTAGTGGCTACGAGCAGTACTTC.